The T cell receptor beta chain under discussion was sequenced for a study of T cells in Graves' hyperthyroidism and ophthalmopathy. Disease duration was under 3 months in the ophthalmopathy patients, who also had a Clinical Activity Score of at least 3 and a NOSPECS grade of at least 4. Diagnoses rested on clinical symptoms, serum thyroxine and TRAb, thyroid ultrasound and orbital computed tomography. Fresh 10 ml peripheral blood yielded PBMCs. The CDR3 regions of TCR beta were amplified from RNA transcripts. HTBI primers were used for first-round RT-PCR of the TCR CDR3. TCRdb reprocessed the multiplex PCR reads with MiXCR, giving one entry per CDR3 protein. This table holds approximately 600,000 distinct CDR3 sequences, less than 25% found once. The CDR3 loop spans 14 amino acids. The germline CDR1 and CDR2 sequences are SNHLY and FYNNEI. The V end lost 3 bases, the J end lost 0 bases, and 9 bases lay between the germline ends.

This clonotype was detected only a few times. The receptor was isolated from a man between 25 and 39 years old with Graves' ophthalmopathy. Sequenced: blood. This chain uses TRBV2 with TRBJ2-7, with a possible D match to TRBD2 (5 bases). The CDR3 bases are TGTGCCAGCAGTGACAAGCGGAGCTCCTACGAGCAGTACTTC. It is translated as CASSDKRSSYEQYF.